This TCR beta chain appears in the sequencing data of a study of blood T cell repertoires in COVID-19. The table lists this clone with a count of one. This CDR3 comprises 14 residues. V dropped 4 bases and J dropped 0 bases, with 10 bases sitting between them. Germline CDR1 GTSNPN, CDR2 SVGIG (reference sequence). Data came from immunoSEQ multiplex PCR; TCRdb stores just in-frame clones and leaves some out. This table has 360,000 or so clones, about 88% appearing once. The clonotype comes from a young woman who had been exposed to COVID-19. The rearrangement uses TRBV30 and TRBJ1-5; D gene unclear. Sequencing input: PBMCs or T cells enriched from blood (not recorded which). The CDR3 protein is CAWNTVYSNQPQHF. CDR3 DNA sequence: TGTGCCTGGAACACAGTTTATAGCAATCAGCCCCAGCATTTT.